Listed below are T cell receptor beta chains from one sample, sequenced in a study of blood T cells in healthy people across ages. TCRdb reprocessed the 5' RACE reads via MiXCR and lists one record per CDR3 protein. Here the sample spans roughly 1.5 million distinct CDR3 sequences, approximately 39% being singletons. Sequenced: blood. These receptors were taken from a woman aged 18 to 35 in good health. Each CDR3 is given with its conserved first and last residue. The order of the fields is D gene, clone size, V gene, J gene, CDR3 DNA, CDR3 protein. The D gene is left open where the match is weak. Some rows have no size entry. The others give once, few or many, or a class for an expanded clone.

TRBD2	-	TRBV27	TRBJ2-7	TGTGCCAGCAGTTTAACTGGGACTAGGAGCTCCTACGAGCAGTACTTC	CASSLTGTRSSYEQYF
-	-	TRBV5-5	TRBJ1-1	TGTGCCAGCAGCTTGGCAACAGCCAACCTGATGAACACTGAAGCTTTCTTT	CASSLATANLMNTEAFF
TRBD1	few	TRBV11-2	TRBJ2-3	TGTGCCAGCAGACGCCCCGGGACAGGGATTACAGATACGCAGTATTTT	CASRRPGTGITDTQYF
-	-	TRBV27	TRBJ2-3	TGTGCCAGCAGTTTATGGCCTAGGAGCACAGATACGCAGTATTTT	CASSLWPRSTDTQYF
-	once	TRBV20-1	TRBJ2-3	TGCAGTGCTAGTGCGGGACAGACCACAGATACGCAGTATTTT	CSASAGQTTDTQYF
-	-	TRBV6-6	TRBJ2-3	TGTGCCAGCATCGACGCAGGCAGATACACAGATACGCAGTATTTT	CASIDAGRYTDTQYF
-	-	TRBV7-2	TRBJ1-2	TGTGCCAGCAGCGCCTATGAGGGCGGCTACACCTTC	CASSAYEGGYTF
TRBD2	-	TRBV10-3	TRBJ2-3	TGTGCCATCAGTCGCGGGGGGAGCACAGGTACGCAGTATTTT	CAISRGGSTGTQYF
-	-	TRBV7-9	TRBJ2-3	TGTGCCAGCAGCCTCAGACAGGCTAGCACAGATACGCAGTATTTT	CASSLRQASTDTQYF
-	-	TRBV6-2/TRBV6-3	TRBJ1-5	TGTGCCAGCAGGGATAGTAATTATCAGCCCCAGCATTTT	CASRDSNYQPQHF
-	-	TRBV4-1	TRBJ1-1	TGCGCCAGCAGGCGAGGACAGATGGCGACCCTGAACACTGAAGCTTTCTTT	CASRRGQMATLNTEAFF
-	-	TRBV6-2/TRBV6-3	TRBJ2-6	TGTGCCAGCGGTTACGTTATGGATGGGGCCAACGTCCTGACTTTC	CASGYVMDGANVLTF
TRBD1	-	TRBV9	TRBJ1-4	TGTGCCAGCAGCGCCCAGGGGGCGATTGGAAAACTGTTTTTT	CASSAQGAIGKLFF
-	few	TRBV7-2	TRBJ2-5	TGTGCCAGCAGCTTAGGGGCGGCAGGCTACGGCTCTGGAGAGCAGTACTTC	CASSLGAAGYGSGEQYF
TRBD1	few	TRBV20-1	TRBJ2-7	TGCAGTGCTGTGTCTCGGACAGGGGGAAGCAATGAGCAGTACTTC	CSAVSRTGGSNEQYF
-	once	TRBV7-2	TRBJ2-1	TGTGCCAGCAGCTTCAGGGCCGGGGCGCCCAATGAGCAGTTCTTC	CASSFRAGAPNEQFF
-	-	TRBV7-3	TRBJ2-3	TGTGCCAGCAGCGAGCGGACAGCCCACACAGATACGCAGTATTTT	CASSERTAHTDTQYF
TRBD2	-	TRBV7-2	TRBJ2-6	TGTGCCAGCAGCTTAGTTGGACTAGCGGGGGCTGGGGCCAACGTCCTGACTTTC	CASSLVGLAGAGANVLTF
TRBD2	few	TRBV12-3/TRBV12-4	TRBJ2-1	TGTGCCAGCAGTTTGGAAGCGGGGGGAAACAATGAGCAGTTCTTC	CASSLEAGGNNEQFF
-	-	TRBV12-3/TRBV12-4	TRBJ2-5	TGTGCCAACCGAGGCGGGTGGTCGGAGACCCAGTACTTC	CANRGGWSETQYF
TRBD1	few	TRBV7-2	TRBJ1-1	TGTGCCAGCAGCTCGGGGGACAGGGTGTTCTCTGAAGCTTTCTTT	CASSSGDRVFSEAFF
TRBD1	-	TRBV5-1	TRBJ2-3	TGCGCCAGCAGCCCAGACCGGGACAGGGGCACAGATACGCAGTATTTT	CASSPDRDRGTDTQYF
-	few	TRBV20-1	TRBJ2-1	TGCAGTGCTAGGGACTACTTCACGCAGTTCTTC	CSARDYFTQFF
-	-	TRBV2	TRBJ1-6	TGTGCCAGCAGTGAAACGGGGCGGAATTCACCCCTCCACTTT	CASSETGRNSPLHF
-	few	TRBV12-3/TRBV12-4	TRBJ1-1	TGTGCCAGCAGTTTAAGAGGGGGTCTGTGGAACACTGAAGCTTTCTTT	CASSLRGGLWNTEAFF
-	-	TRBV20-1	TRBJ1-1	TGCAGTGCTAGAAGCTCTGGCAGAACTGAAGCTTTCTTT	CSARSSGRTEAFF
TRBD2	-	TRBV10-3	TRBJ2-7	TGTGCCATCAGTGATCCTAGCGGGAGGGCCTACGAGCAGTACTTC	CAISDPSGRAYEQYF
TRBD1	many	TRBV4-1	TRBJ2-5	TGCGCCAGCAGCCAAGGGGACAGCCAAGAGACCCAGTACTTC	CASSQGDSQETQYF
TRBD2	-	TRBV29-1	TRBJ2-1	TGCAGCGTTGGGACTCGACTAGCGGGGGACAATGAGCAGTTCTTC	CSVGTRLAGDNEQFF
-	-	TRBV28	TRBJ2-3	TGTGCCAGCAGTTCCTATCTCAGGGGAGATACGCAGTATTTT	CASSSYLRGDTQYF
TRBD1	-	TRBV28	TRBJ1-6	TGTGCCAGCAGTTTCTCCAGGGGGCTTTCACCCCTCCACTTT	CASSFSRGLSPLHF
-	-	TRBV14	TRBJ1-2	TGTGCCAGCAGCCAACTTCGTAGAGGTGACTACACCTTC	CASSQLRRGDYTF
-	-	TRBV7-9	TRBJ2-7	TGTGCCAGCAGCTTAGAAGTCTGGGGATCCTACGAGCAGTACTTC	CASSLEVWGSYEQYF
-	-	TRBV21-1	TRBJ2-5	TGTGCCAGCAGCAAAGCAGGTCCCCCCCAAATTCAAGAGACCCAGTACTTC	CASSKAGPPQIQETQYF
TRBD2	few	TRBV29-1	TRBJ2-1	TGCAGCGTTGTAGCGGGGAACGTAGCCTACAATGAGCAGTTCTTC	CSVVAGNVAYNEQFF
-	-	TRBV24-1	TRBJ2-1	TGTGCCACCAGTGTCACAGGGTGGAATGAGCAGTTCTTC	CATSVTGWNEQFF
-	-	TRBV20-1	TRBJ1-1	TGCAGTGCTAGAGGGGGCAGCTCGAACACTGAAGCTTTCTTT	CSARGGSSNTEAFF
TRBD2	-	TRBV9	TRBJ2-1	TGTGCCAGCAGCGCGAACCCGAACCGTGGTAGCGGGAGTGGGGTGGATGGTGAGCAGTTCTTC	CASSANPNRGSGSGVDGEQFF
-	-	TRBV7-6	TRBJ2-1	TGTGCCAGCAGCTTAGCTATCGAACTAACCTACAATGAGCAGTTCTTC	CASSLAIELTYNEQFF
-	-	TRBV20-1	TRBJ2-3	TGCAGTGCTAGAGATTTGGACTTCCTTCCTACAGATACGCAGTATTTT	CSARDLDFLPTDTQYF
-	few	TRBV20-1	TRBJ2-3	TGCAGTACGCATTACCGCCCCGATACGCAGTATTTT	CSTHYRPDTQYF
-	-	TRBV12-3/TRBV12-4	TRBJ2-7	TGTGCCAGCACCCACGGCAGGGACTACGAGCAGTACTTC	CASTHGRDYEQYF
TRBD1	once	TRBV10-3	TRBJ2-1	TGTGCCATCAGTTCCGGGACAGGGTACAATGGGCAGTTCTTC	CAISSGTGYNGQFF
TRBD2	-	TRBV20-1	TRBJ2-7	TGCAGTGCTAGAGAGTTCAGCGGGAGGTACGAGCAGTACTTC	CSAREFSGRYEQYF
TRBD2	-	TRBV6-2/TRBV6-3	TRBJ2-2	TGTGCCAGCAGCCCACTAGCGAGAGATACCGGGGAGCTGTTTTTT	CASSPLARDTGELFF
-	-	TRBV4-2	TRBJ1-2	TGTGCCAGCAGCCAATTAGAGGGAGTTGGGTATGGCTACACCTTC	CASSQLEGVGYGYTF
-	-	TRBV11-2	TRBJ2-7	TGTGCCAGCAGCTCCTCCGGATGGGGTTGGTCTTACGAGCAGTACTTC	CASSSSGWGWSYEQYF
TRBD1	few	TRBV20-1	TRBJ1-1	TGCAGTGCTACAGGGGGCGTCACTGAAGCTTTCTTT	CSATGGVTEAFF
-	-	TRBV28	TRBJ1-3	TGTGCCAGCAGTTTACACCCGGGAACTGGAAACACCATATATTTT	CASSLHPGTGNTIYF
TRBD1	-	TRBV2	TRBJ2-1	TGTGCCAGCAGTGGGGACAGGGACGAGCAGTTCTTC	CASSGDRDEQFF
-	many	TRBV4-3	TRBJ1-2	TGCGCCAGCAGCCAAGGAGCACAGGGAAATTTCAATGGCTACACCTTC	CASSQGAQGNFNGYTF
-	-	TRBV9	TRBJ1-2	TGTGCCAGCAGCGTAGCCGGGGGGGGTGGAGGCTATGGCTACACCTTC	CASSVAGGGGGYGYTF
-	few	TRBV7-8	TRBJ2-5	TGTGCCAGCAGCCTATTTGGGAGCGAGACCCAGTACTTC	CASSLFGSETQYF
-	-	TRBV7-2	TRBJ1-5	TGTGCCAGCAGCCAGATGACGGGGTTCTATAGCAATCAGCCCCAGCATTTT	CASSQMTGFYSNQPQHF
-	-	TRBV4-3	TRBJ1-2	TGCGCCAGCAGCCAAGAAAAAGGACTTGGCTACACCTTC	CASSQEKGLGYTF